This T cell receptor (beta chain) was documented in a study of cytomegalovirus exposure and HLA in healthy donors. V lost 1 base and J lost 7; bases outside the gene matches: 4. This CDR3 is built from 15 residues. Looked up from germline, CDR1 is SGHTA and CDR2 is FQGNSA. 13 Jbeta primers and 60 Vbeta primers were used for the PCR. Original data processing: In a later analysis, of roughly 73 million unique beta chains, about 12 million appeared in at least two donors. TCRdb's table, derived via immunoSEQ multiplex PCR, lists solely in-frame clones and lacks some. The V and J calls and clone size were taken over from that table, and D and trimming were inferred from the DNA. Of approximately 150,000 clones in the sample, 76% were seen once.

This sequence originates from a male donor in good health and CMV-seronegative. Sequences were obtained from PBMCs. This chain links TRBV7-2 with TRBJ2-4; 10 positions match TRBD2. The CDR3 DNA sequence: TGTGCCAGCAGCTTAGATACAGCGGGGGGGAACATTCAGTACTTC. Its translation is CASSLDTAGGNIQYF.